The sequence of this T cell receptor beta chain was determined in a study of blood T cell repertoires in COVID-19. About the research overall: Researchers got acute and convalescent COVID-19 samples from the United States, Italy and Spain. T cells, B-cell-depleted T cells, or PBMCs supplied cDNA or gDNA.

Trimming took off 4 bases at V and 4 bases at J, with 14 bases between the two ends. CDR1 SGHKS and CDR2 YYEKEE come from the germline V gene (reference sequence). There are 14 residues in the CDR3. Methods used by the authors: Amplified reference gene primers provided the basis for estimating nucleated cell counts. Sequenced by immunoSEQ multiplex PCR; TCRdb stores in-frame clones only, minus some. V and J calls and clone size come straight from that table; D and trimming were deduced from the DNA. The sample gives fewer than 150,000 clones, more than 70% of which show up once; roughly 4% is in the top ten.

The genes are TRBV5-5 and TRBJ1-1, with D possibly TRBD1 on 5 matching bases. The specimen sequenced was peripheral blood. The clonotype was recovered from a human donor in a cohort sampled during active COVID-19. This CDR3 is CASSPHGGGTEAFF. Here the CDR3 DNA reads TGTGCCAGCAGCCCCCACGGGGGGGGCACTGAAGCTTTCTTT.